Presented here are 7 T cell receptor beta chains from one specimen sequenced in a study of Graves' ophthalmopathy and Graves' hyperthyroidism. CDR3 regions of TCR beta were amplified from RNA transcripts. An initial RT-PCR round employing HTBI primers preceded a second-round multiplex PCR. TCRdb ran MiXCR on the multiplex PCR reads and lists one entry per CDR3 protein. The sample consists of hundreds of thousands of distinct CDR3 sequences, about 16% of them appearing once. The source material was peripheral blood. All receptors derive from a woman between 18 and 29 years old with stable Graves' hyperthyroidism.

The chain recombines TRBV12-3 or TRBV12-4 with TRBJ1-3, with TRBD1 as a possible D gene (5 bases). With 2 bases removed from V and 4 bases from J, the gap between germline ends came to 9 bases. This CDR3 region has 14 residues. CDR3 nucleotide sequence: TGTGCCAGCAGTTTAAGGGGAATCGGAAACACCATATATTTT. Its protein is CASSLRGIGNTIYF.

This clonotype was counted at least ten times. This chain uses TRBV12-3 or TRBV12-4 with TRBJ1-1, with TRBD1 identical over 7 bases. This CDR3 has 16 residues. V lost 3 bases and J lost 4; bases outside the gene matches: 11. CDR3 sequence: CASSLNRDSTGTEAFF. In nucleotides, the CDR3 is TGTGCCAGCAGTTTGAATAGGGACAGTACGGGCACTGAAGCTTTCTTT.

The chain is built from TRBV4-1 and TRBJ1-3; a weak D match, TRBD1 (5 bases). Trimming removed 2 bases at V and 4 bases at J, with 12 bases between. Germline V CDR1 and CDR2: MGHRA, YSYEKL. The CDR3 consists of 15 residues. CDR3: CASSQKWDWGNTIYF. CDR3 in DNA: TGCGCCAGCAGCCAAAAATGGGACTGGGGAAACACCATATATTTT.

This clonotype was counted ten times or more. In DNA, the CDR3 is TGTGCCATCACCCGGGATCCGCGGGGCTCTGGCTACACCTTC. This translates into CAITRDPRGSGYTF. The chain joins TRBV10-3 to TRBJ1-2; D perhaps matches TRBD1 (5 bases). The CDR3 contains 14 residues. The ends were cut back, 7 bases at V and 7 bases at J, with 19 bases in the middle. The germline CDR1 and CDR2 sequences are ENHRY and SYGVKD.

This clonotype was detected ten times or more. The V call is TRBV6-5, the J call TRBJ2-4; D may be TRBD1 or TRBD2 (5 bases each). The CDR3 consists of 15 residues. V was shortened by 4 bases and J by 1 base, with 11 bases between the two germline ends. Germline V gene lookup returns CDR1 MNHEY and CDR2 SVGAGI. The CDR3 DNA reads TGTGCCAGCAGTTCCTCAGGGACGGCCAAAAACATTCAGTACTTC. Its translation is CASSSSGTAKNIQYF.

This clonotype was detected ten times or more. V is TRBV7-8 and J is TRBJ2-5; 9 nucleotides match TRBD1. V trimming: 1 base; J trimming: 4 bases; junction bases outside the gene matches: 4. Germline V gives CDR1 SGHVS, CDR2 FQNEAQ. The CDR3 is 15 amino acids. CDR3 protein: CASSLGQGGLETQYF. For the CDR3, the DNA is TGTGCCAGCAGCTTAGGACAGGGGGGATTAGAGACCCAGTACTTC.

As regards this clonotype: A much larger clone sits a single nucleotide away, making a read error possible. The chain employs TRBV7-2 and TRBJ1-1; no reliable D call. This CDR3 is 15 amino acids long. Germline CDR1 is SGHTA and CDR2 is FQGNSA. Trimming cost V 8 bases and J 7 bases, with 23 bases left between them. The CDR3: CASGLVERRVVEAFF. The CDR3 coding sequence is TGTGCCAGCGGTCTCGTTGAAAGGCGGGTAGTTGAAGCTTTCTTT.